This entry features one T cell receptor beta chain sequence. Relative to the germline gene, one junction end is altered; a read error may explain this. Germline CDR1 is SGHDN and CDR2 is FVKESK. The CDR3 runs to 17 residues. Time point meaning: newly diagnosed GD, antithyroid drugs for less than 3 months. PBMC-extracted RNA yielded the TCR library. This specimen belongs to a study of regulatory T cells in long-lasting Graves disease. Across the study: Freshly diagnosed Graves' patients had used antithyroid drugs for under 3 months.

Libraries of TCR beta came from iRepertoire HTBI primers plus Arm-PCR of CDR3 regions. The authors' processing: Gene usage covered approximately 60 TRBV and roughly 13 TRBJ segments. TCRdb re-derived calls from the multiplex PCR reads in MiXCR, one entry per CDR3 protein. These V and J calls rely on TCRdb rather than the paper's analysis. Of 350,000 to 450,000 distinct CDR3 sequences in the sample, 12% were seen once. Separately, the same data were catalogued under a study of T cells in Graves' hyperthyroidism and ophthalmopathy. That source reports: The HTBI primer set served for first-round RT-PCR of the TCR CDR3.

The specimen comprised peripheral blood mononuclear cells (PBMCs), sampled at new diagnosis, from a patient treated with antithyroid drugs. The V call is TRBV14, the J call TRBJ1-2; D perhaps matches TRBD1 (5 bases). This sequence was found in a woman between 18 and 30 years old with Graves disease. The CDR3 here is CASSQAPSKGLLGGYTF. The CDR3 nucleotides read TGTGCCAGTAGCCAAGCCCCTTCGAAGGGACTCTTGGGTGGCTACACCTTC.